The clone carrying this TCR beta chain was observed a few times. The record originates from a study of identical twins. V lost 3 bases to trimming and J lost 0 bases, with 13 bases between them. Germline values: CDR1 DFQATT, CDR2 SNEGSKA (reference sequence). The CDR3 runs 15 residues. TCRdb analysed the 5' RACE reads with MiXCR anew, one entry per CDR3 protein. The sample lists under 300,000 distinct CDR3 sequences; roughly 13% were seen once. These data were likewise used in another study, on yellow fever vaccine responses in identical twins.

The chain has TRBV20-1 and TRBJ2-3, with D tentatively TRBD1 or TRBD2 (6 bases each). This receptor was obtained from a woman aged 18-29 years in good health. What was sequenced was memory (CD45RO+) T cells sorted from blood. CDR3: CSASRGQTSTDTQYF. The CDR3 nucleotides read TGCAGTGCTAGTCGGGGGCAGACTAGCACAGATACGCAGTATTTT.